This entry concerns a single TCR beta chain. What it binds is not known. Repertoires were generated with immunoSEQ multiplex PCR, while TCRdb's copy carries only in-frame clones and drops some. The profile shows tens of thousands of clones, about 89% of them singletons. This entry belongs to a study of OX40 agonist ivuxolimab in advanced cancers. General observations from the study: In the 0.1-3.0 mg/kg groups, partial responders showed among the lowest expansion.

The CDR3 sequence is 14 residues long. From germline, CDR1 is SGHDT and CDR2 YYEEEE. Trimming removed 3 bases from V and 6 bases from J; junction bases left unmatched: 2. Sequencing was performed on CD4+ or CD8+ T cells sorted from blood, taken in a trial of the OX40 agonist ivuxolimab. The V call is TRBV5-6, the J call TRBJ2-1, with 11 positions matching TRBD2. The TCR sequence derives from an adult with an advanced solid tumor such as melanoma, head and neck, liver or kidney cancer. In DNA form, the CDR3 reads TGTGCCAGCAGCTCTGGACTAGCGGGCAATGAGCAGTTCTTC. This gives the protein CASSSGLAGNEQFF. Drawing the rest from reference TRBV5-6 and TRBJ2-1, the complete variable domain is DAGVTQSPTHLIKTRGQQVTLRCSPKSGHDTVSWYQQALGQGPQFIFQYYEEEERQRGNFPDRFSGHQFPNYSSELNVNALLLGDSALYLCASSSGLAGNEQFFGPGTRLTVL.